Detailed here is one T cell receptor (beta chain). Its antigen is unidentified. Relative to the germline gene, one junction end is altered; a read error may explain this. The sample is drawn from a study of OX40 agonist ivuxolimab in advanced cancers. Study context: Each dose-escalation patient presented with hepatocellular carcinoma, melanoma, renal cell or head and neck cancer. Study observations and caveats: By week 6 at 0.1 to 3.0 mg/kg, blood CD4+ and CD8+ T cells had expanded clonally. Low levels of normalized T-cell clonal expansion also appeared in some nonresponders. CD8+ T cells showed, on average, more clonal expansion than CD4+ cells.

Produced via immunoSEQ multiplex PCR; TCRdb's table is partial and in-frame only. This table has some 58,000 clones, 80% to 90% appearing once. Looked up from germline, CDR1 is SGDLS and CDR2 is YYNGEE. The CDR3 consists of 12 residues. Sequenced material: CD4+ or CD8+ T cells sorted from blood, taken in a trial of the OX40 agonist ivuxolimab. This clonotype was sampled from an adult with an advanced solid tumor such as melanoma, head and neck, liver or kidney cancer. This chain uses TRBV9 with TRBJ1-2, with D maybe TRBD1 (6 bases). CDR3 loop: CASSTPQGWPCF. The CDR3 nucleotides read TGTGCCAGCAGCACCCCCCAGGGGTGGCCATGCTTC.